The rows below give T cell receptor beta chains drawn from one sample of a study of blood T cell repertoires in COVID-19. Sequencing used immunoSEQ multiplex PCR; TCRdb keeps in-frame clones, though not all of them. The repertoire holds about 200,000 clones, with approximately 85% as singletons. The source material was PBMCs or T cells enriched from blood (not recorded which). The origin of the receptors is a man aged 40-50 years who had recovered from COVID-19. Both conserved end residues are part of each CDR3. The D gene is left open where the match is weak.

cdr3_nt cdr3_aa j_call v_call d_call
TGTGCCAGCAGCCAAGATCTCGCTAACAATGAGCAGTTCTTC CASSQDLANNEQFF TRBJ2-1 TRBV3-1/TRBV3-2 .
TGTGCCAGTAGTAGCGGACAGGGAGGCACCATATATTTT CASSSGQGGTIYF TRBJ1-3 TRBV19 TRBD1
TGTGCCAGTAGTCCGGGACAGTGGACCGGGGAGCTGTTTTTT CASSPGQWTGELFF TRBJ2-2 TRBV19 TRBD1
TGTGCCAGCTCACTCGTTTCGACAGGGGGCGGGACAGATACGCAGTATTTT CASSLVSTGGGTDTQYF TRBJ2-3 TRBV18 TRBD1
TGCGCCAGCAGCTTCACAGGGGGTGACGGCTACACCTTC CASSFTGGDGYTF TRBJ1-2 TRBV5-1 TRBD1
TGCAGTGCTAGTGATCGGACAGGGAATCAGCCCCAGCATTTT CSASDRTGNQPQHF TRBJ1-5 TRBV20-1 TRBD1
TGTGCCTGGTCAGGGGCGATGAACACTGAAGCTTTCTTT CAWSGAMNTEAFF TRBJ1-1 TRBV30 .
TGTGCCAGCAGTTTTAGAGGGAACTATGGCTACACCTTC CASSFRGNYGYTF TRBJ1-2 TRBV12-3/TRBV12-4 .
TGCGCCAGCAGCCAAGATAGGGGGACTAGTGCCAATGAGCAGTTCTTC CASSQDRGTSANEQFF TRBJ2-1 TRBV4-3 TRBD2
TGTGCCAGCAGTAAGACAGGGGCAGAGACCCAGTACTTC CASSKTGAETQYF TRBJ2-5 TRBV28 TRBD1
TGCGCCAGCAGCTTTGGGAACCTGGCGACTAGCGGACGCTCCTACGAGCAGTACTTC CASSFGNLATSGRSYEQYF TRBJ2-7 TRBV5-1 TRBD2
TGTGCCAGCAGCCCACTAGCGGGAGGGCCACAGGGGACAGATACGCAGTATTTT CASSPLAGGPQGTDTQYF TRBJ2-3 TRBV5-4 TRBD2
TGCGCCAGCAGCCAAGACCAGGATGGTAGCACTGAAGCTTTCTTT CASSQDQDGSTEAFF TRBJ1-1 TRBV4-1 .
TGTGCCAGCTCACCCAGGGATTCTGGGGCCAACGTCCTGACTTTC CASSPRDSGANVLTF TRBJ2-6 TRBV18 .